This TCR beta chain was recovered during a study of T cell clonality in common variable immunodeficiency. Study results and limitations: Common variable immunodeficiency TCR beta sequences reportedly had fewer deletions and N-nucleotide insertions.

After removal of 0 bases from V and 3 bases from J, the junction contained 11 bases not matched to a gene. The CDR3 is 16 amino acids. The germline V gene has CDR1 GTSNPN and CDR2 SVGIG (reference sequence). As regards this clone: Its antigen is undetermined. The sequenced fragment ends 3 residues before the CDR3 boundary, so the rest is inferred from the germline J gene.

TCRdb's copy holds only in-frame clones and misses some; the assay was immunoSEQ multiplex PCR. Sampling found roughly 17,000 clones, none seen once. The sequence came from a human donor with common variable immunodeficiency. The chain is built from TRBV30 and TRBJ2-7, with 7 bases that match TRBD2. Specimen: peripheral blood mononuclear cells. Incomplete CDR3 DNA: TGTGCCTGGAGTGTCCGGGGGGTCCGGCCAAACTACGAG. Encoded protein: CAWSVRGVRPNYE. In full, the CDR3 is CAWSVRGVRPNYEQYF.